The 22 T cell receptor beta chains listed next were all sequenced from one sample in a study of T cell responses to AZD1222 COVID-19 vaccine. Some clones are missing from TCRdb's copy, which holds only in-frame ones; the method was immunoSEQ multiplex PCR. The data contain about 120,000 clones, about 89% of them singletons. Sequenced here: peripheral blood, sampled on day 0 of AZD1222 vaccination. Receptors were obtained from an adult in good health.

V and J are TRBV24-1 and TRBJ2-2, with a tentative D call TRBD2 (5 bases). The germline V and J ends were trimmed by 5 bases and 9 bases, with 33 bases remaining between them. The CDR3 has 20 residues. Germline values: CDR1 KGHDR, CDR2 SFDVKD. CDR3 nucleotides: TGTGCCACCAGTGCCACTCCCCAGGCGAGGGCAGGCCGGGGTTCTCGGGAGCTGTTTTTT. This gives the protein CATSATPQARAGRGSRELFF.

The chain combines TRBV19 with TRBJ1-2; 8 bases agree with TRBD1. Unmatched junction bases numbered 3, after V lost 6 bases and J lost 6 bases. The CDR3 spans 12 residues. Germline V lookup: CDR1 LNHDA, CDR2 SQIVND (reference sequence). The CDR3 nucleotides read TGTGCCAGTAGCAGGGGGCTGGATGGCTACACCTTC. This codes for CASSRGLDGYTF.

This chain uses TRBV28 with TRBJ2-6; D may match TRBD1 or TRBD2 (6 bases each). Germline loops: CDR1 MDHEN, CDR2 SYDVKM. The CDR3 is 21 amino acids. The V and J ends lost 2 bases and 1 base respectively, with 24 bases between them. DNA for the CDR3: TGTGCCAGCAGTTTAAAGGGCAGGGGAGGATTTAATCGGTCTGGGGCCAACGTCCTGACTTTC. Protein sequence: CASSLKGRGGFNRSGANVLTF.

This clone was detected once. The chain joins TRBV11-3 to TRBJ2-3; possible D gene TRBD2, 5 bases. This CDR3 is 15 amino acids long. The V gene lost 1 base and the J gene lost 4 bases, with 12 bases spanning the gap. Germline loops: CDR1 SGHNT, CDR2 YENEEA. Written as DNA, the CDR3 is TGTGCCAGCAGCTTAGTAGCTACTAGGGCAGATACGCAGTATTTT. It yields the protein CASSLVATRADTQYF.

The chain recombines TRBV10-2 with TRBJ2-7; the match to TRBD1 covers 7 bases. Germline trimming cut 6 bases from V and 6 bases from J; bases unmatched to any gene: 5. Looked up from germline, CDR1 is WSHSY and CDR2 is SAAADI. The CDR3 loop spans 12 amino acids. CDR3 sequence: CASRDRRVEQYF. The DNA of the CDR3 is TGCGCCAGCAGGGACAGGCGTGTCGAGCAGTACTTC.

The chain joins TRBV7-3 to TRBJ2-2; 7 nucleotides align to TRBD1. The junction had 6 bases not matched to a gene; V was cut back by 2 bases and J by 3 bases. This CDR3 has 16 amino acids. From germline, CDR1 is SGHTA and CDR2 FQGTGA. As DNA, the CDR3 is TGTGCCAGCAGCTTAGAACGACAGGGAGACACCGGGGAGCTGTTTTTT. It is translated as CASSLERQGDTGELFF.

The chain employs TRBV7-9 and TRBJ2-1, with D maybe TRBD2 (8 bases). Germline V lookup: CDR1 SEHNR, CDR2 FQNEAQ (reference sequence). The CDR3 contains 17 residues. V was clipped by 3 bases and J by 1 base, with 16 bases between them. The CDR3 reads CASSLGLGGWSYNEQFF. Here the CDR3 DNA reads TGTGCCAGCAGCTTGGGACTAGGGGGCTGGTCCTACAATGAGCAGTTCTTC.

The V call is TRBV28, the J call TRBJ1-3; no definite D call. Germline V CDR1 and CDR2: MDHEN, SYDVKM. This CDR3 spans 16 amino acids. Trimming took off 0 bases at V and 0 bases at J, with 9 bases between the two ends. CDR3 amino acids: CASSLWSGVSGNTIYF. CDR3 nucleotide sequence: TGTGCCAGCAGTTTATGGTCCGGGGTCTCTGGAAACACCATATATTTT.

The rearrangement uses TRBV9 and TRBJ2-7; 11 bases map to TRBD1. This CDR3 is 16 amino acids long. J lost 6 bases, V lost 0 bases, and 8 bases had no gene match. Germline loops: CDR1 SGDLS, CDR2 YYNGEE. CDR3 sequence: CASSVDGQGAPVEQYF. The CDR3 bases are TGTGCCAGCAGCGTAGATGGACAGGGGGCGCCCGTCGAGCAGTACTTC.

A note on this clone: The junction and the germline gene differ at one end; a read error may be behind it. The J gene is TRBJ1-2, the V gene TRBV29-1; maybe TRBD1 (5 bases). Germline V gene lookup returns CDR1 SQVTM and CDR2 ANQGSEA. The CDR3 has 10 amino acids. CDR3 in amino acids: CSVDRASSAF. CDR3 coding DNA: TGCAGCGTTGACAGGGCTAGTAGCGCCTTC.

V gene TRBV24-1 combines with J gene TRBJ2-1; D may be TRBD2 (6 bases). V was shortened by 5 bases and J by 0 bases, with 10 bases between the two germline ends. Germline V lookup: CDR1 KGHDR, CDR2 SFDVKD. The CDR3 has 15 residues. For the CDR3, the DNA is TGTGCCACCAGTGGAGACGGGAGCTCCTACAATGAGCAGTTCTTC. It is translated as CATSGDGSSYNEQFF.

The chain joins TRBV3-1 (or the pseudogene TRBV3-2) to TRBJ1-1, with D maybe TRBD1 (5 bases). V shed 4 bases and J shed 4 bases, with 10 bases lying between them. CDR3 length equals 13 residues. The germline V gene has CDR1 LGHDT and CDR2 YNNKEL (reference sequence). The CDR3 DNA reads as TGTGCCAGCAGCCTGGGGAGGGGCACTGAAGCTTTCTTT. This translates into CASSLGRGTEAFF.

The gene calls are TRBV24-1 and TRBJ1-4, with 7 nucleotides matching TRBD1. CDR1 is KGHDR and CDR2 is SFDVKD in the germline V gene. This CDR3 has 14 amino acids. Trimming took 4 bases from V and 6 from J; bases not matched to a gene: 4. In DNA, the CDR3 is TGTGCCACCAGTGACTCCAGGGGGGATGAAAAACTGTTTTTT. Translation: CATSDSRGDEKLFF.

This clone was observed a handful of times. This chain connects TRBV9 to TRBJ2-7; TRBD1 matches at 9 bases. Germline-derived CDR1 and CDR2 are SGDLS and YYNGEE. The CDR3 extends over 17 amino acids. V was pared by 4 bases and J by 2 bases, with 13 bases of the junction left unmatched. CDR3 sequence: CASSIGTGRTLTYEQYF. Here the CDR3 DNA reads TGTGCCAGCAGCATCGGGACAGGGCGGACCCTGACCTACGAGCAGTACTTC.

The CDR3 DNA follows: TGTGCCAGCGCGCCCCCTTGGCGGGGGCTAATCTATGGCTACACCTTC. It encodes CASAPPWRGLIYGYTF. V gene TRBV28 combines with J gene TRBJ1-2; D perhaps matches TRBD1 (6 bases). The CDR3 extends over 16 amino acids. The germline V and J ends were trimmed by 8 bases and 4 bases, with 23 bases remaining between them. The germline V gene has CDR1 MDHEN and CDR2 SYDVKM.

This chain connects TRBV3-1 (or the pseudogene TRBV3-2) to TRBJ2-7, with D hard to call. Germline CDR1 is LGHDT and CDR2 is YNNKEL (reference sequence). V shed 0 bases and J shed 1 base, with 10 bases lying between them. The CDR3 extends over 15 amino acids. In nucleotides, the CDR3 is TGTGCCAGCAGCCAAGATGAGGACGGATCCTACGAGCAGTACTTC. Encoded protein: CASSQDEDGSYEQYF.

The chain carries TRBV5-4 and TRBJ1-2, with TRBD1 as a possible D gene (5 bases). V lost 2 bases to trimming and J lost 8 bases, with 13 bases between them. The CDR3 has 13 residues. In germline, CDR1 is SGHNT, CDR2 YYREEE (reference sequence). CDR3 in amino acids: CASSFGGFKGYTF. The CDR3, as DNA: TGTGCCAGCAGCTTCGGGGGATTTAAAGGCTACACCTTC.

The CDR3 DNA reads as TGTGCCAGCAGCTCAGGGACAGCTAACACTGAAGCTTTCTTT. Protein sequence: CASSSGTANTEAFF. The rearrangement links TRBV11-2 to TRBJ1-1, with TRBD1 identical over 7 bases. V shed 4 bases, J shed 2 bases, and the junction held 4 bases outside the gene matches. The CDR3 has 14 amino acids. Germline CDR1 is SGHAT and CDR2 is FQNNGV.

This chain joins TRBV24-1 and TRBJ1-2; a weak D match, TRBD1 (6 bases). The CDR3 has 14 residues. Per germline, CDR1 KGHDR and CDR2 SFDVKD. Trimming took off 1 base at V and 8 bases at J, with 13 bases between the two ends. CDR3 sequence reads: CATSDLGTFEGYTF. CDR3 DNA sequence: TGTGCCACCAGTGATTTAGGGACATTCGAAGGCTACACCTTC.

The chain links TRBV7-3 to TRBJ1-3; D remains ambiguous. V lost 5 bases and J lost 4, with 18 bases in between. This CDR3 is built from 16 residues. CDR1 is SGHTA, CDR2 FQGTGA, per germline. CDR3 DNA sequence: TGTGCCAGCAGCGCCCAGACCGGACTTGAGGGAAACACCATATATTTT. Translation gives CASSAQTGLEGNTIYF.

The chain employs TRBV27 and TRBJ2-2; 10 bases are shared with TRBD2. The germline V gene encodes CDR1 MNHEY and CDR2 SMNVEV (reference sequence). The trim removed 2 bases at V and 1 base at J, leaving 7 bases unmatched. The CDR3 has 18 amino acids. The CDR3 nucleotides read TGTGCCAGCAGTTTAAGTCTAGCGGGAGCGATGAACACCGGGGAGCTGTTTTTT. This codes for CASSLSLAGAMNTGELFF.

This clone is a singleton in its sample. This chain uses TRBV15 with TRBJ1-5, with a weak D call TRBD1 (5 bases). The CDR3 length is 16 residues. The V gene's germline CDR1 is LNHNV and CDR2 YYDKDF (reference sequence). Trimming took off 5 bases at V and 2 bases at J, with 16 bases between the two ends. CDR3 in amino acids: CATSGRGQSRNQPQHF. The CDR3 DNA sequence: TGTGCCACCAGCGGGAGGGGCCAGTCTCGCAATCAGCCCCAGCATTTT. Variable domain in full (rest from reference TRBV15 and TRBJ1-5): DAMVIQNPRYQVTQFGKPVTLSCSQTLNHNVMYWYQQKSSQAPKLLFHYYDKDFNNEADTPDNFQSRRPNTSFCFLDIRSPGLGDTAMYLCATSGRGQSRNQPQHFGDGTRLSIL.